This T cell receptor (beta chain) was sequenced for a study of shared clonotypes between healthy human individuals. At the level of the study: For every donor, three CD4 naive, three CD4 memory, two CD8 naive and one CD8 memory plates were used.

CD45RO+ cells and CCR7-negative CD45RA+ TemRA cells were combined as CD8 memory. This CDR3 has 14 amino acids. Germline lookup yields CDR1 MNHEY and CDR2 SVGAGI. V shed 6 bases and J 5 bases; nucleotides not matched to a gene: 8. Several immunoSEQ plates held equal portions of the genomic DNA taken from each subset. Authors' methods: As immunoSEQ supplied junction-only sequences (without quality scores), filtering differed. TCRdb's table, derived via immunoSEQ multiplex PCR, lists solely in-frame clones and lacks some. That table supplies the V and J calls and clone size; D and trimming were determined from the DNA. The table shows about 330,000 clones, with 80% to 90% occurring only once.

Specimen: memory CD8+ T cells sorted from blood. Subset described: CD45RO+ cells pooled with CCR7-negative TemRA cells. V is TRBV6-5 and J is TRBJ2-7; 9 nucleotides match TRBD1. The source of this sequence is a man younger than 35 in good health. CDR3 loop: CASSLGQGLDEQYF. As DNA, the CDR3 is TGTGCCAGCAGCCTGGGACAGGGCCTCGACGAGCAGTACTTC.